The T cell receptor (beta chain) described here comes from a study of blood T cell repertoires in COVID-19. The overall study: Samples came from the United States, Italy and Spain, spanning acute and convalescent COVID-19.

The CDR3 consists of 15 residues. The ends were cut back, 5 bases at V and 2 bases at J, with 15 bases in the middle. Germline V gene sequence: CDR1 MDHEN, CDR2 SYDVKM. Profiled with immunoSEQ multiplex PCR; TCRdb holds only in-frame clones, not every one. Of about 300,000 clones in the sample, 90% were seen once. This chain uses TRBV28 with TRBJ2-5; unclear D gene. Material for sequencing was peripheral blood. This TCR was sampled from a woman aged 45-60 years with COVID-19, enrolled during active disease. The chain's CDR3 is CASSPLQVLQETQYF. Here the CDR3 DNA reads TGTGCCAGCAGTCCACTCCAGGTTTTACAAGAGACCCAGTACTTC.